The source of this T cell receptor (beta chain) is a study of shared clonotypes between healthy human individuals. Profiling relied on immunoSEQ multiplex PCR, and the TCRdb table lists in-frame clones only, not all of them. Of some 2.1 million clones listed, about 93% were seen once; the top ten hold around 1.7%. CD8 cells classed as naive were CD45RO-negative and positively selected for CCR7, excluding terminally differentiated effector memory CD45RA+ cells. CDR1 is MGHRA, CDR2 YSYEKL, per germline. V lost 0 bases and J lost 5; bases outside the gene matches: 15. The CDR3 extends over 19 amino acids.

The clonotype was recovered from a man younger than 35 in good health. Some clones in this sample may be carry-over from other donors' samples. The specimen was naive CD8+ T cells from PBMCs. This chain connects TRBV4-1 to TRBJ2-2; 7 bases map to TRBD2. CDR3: CASSQENRFSGGRTGELFF. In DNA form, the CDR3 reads TGCGCCAGCAGCCAAGAAAATCGGTTTTCGGGGGGAAGAACCGGGGAGCTGTTTTTT.